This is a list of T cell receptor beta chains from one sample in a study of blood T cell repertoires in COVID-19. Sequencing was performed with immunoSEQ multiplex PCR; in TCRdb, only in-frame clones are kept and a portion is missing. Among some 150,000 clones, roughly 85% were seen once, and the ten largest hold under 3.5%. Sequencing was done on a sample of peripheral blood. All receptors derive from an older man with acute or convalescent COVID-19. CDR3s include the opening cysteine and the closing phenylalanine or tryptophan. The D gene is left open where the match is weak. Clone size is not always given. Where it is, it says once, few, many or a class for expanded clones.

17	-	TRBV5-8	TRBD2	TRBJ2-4	CASSSGLAGLAKNIQYF	TGTGCCAGCAGCTCCGGACTAGCGGGGCTAGCCAAAAACATTCAGTACTTC
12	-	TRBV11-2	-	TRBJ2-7	CASSHWGDPGYF	TGTGCCAGCAGCCACTGGGGGGACCCGGGATACTTC
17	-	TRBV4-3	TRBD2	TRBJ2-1	CASSQTLAGARGNEQFF	TGCGCCAGCAGCCAGACCTTAGCGGGAGCCCGAGGCAATGAGCAGTTCTTC
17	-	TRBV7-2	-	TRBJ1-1	CASSLVGVGGSSTEAFF	TGTGCCAGCAGCTTAGTGGGGGTCGGGGGGAGCTCCACTGAAGCTTTCTTT
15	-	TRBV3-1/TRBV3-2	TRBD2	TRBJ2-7	CASSFRLAGAYEQYF	TGTGCCAGCAGCTTTAGACTAGCGGGAGCCTACGAGCAGTACTTC
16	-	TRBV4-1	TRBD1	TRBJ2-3	CASSQADRGRTDTQYF	TGCGCCAGCAGCCAAGCTGACAGGGGACGCACAGATACGCAGTATTTT
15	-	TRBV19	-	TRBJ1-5	CASSLLLESNQPQHF	TGTGCCAGTAGTTTGCTCTTAGAAAGCAATCAGCCCCAGCATTTT
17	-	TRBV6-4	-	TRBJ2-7	CASSGRRAWKSSYEQYF	TGTGCCAGCAGTGGGCGCAGGGCCTGGAAAAGCTCCTACGAGCAGTACTTC
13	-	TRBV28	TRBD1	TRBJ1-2	CASSLDRAYGYTF	TGTGCCAGCAGTTTGGACAGGGCCTATGGCTACACCTTC
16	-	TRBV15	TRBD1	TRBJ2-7	CATSREPGQMSYEQYF	TGTGCCACCAGCAGAGAACCGGGACAGATGTCCTACGAGCAGTACTTC
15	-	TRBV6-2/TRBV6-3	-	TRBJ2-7	CASSYVEADPYEQYF	TGTGCCAGCAGTTACGTGGAAGCGGATCCCTACGAGCAGTACTTC
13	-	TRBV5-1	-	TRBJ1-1	CASSSYFNTEAFF	TGCGCCAGCAGCTCATACTTCAACACTGAAGCTTTCTTT
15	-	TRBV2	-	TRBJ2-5	CASSESGLSFETQYF	TGTGCCAGCAGTGAATCGGGATTAAGTTTCGAGACCCAGTACTTC
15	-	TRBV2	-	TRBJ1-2	CASKGISGQRYGYTF	TGTGCCAGCAAGGGTATCAGTGGGCAGCGGTATGGCTACACCTTC
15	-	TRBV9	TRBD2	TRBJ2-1	CASSPRGEPYNEQFF	TGTGCCAGCAGCCCCCGGGGGGAGCCCTACAATGAGCAGTTCTTC
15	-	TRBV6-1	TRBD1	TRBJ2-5	CASSEGQGYQETQYF	TGTGCCAGCAGTGAGGGACAGGGGTACCAAGAGACCCAGTACTTC
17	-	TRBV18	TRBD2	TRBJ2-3	CASSPRPAGGPVDTQYF	TGTGCCAGCTCACCACGTCCAGCGGGAGGTCCCGTGGATACGCAGTATTTT
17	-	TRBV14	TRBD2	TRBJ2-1	CASSQDRGLAGAGEQFF	TGTGCCAGCAGCCAAGATAGGGGGCTAGCGGGAGCGGGTGAGCAGTTCTTC
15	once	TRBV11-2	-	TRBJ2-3	CASSFFGGSTDTQYF	TGTGCCAGCAGCTTTTTTGGCGGTAGCACAGATACGCAGTATTTT
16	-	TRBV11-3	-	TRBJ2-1	CASSLDRVPGSNEQFF	TGTGCCAGCAGCTTAGATCGTGTTCCGGGGAGCAATGAGCAGTTCTTC
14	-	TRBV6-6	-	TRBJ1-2	CASSTVQGHYGYTF	TGTGCCAGCAGTACCGTTCAGGGGCACTATGGCTACACCTTC
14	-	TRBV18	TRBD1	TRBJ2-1	CASSPGTVYNEQFF	TGTGCCAGCTCACCCGGGACAGTCTACAATGAGCAGTTCTTC
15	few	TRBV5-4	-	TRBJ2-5	CASSHDQGHQETQYF	TGTGCCAGCAGCCATGATCAGGGGCACCAAGAGACCCAGTACTTC
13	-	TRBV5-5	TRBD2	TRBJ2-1	CASRSSLAGGEFF	TGTGCCAGCAGATCCTCTCTAGCGGGAGGCGAGTTCTTC
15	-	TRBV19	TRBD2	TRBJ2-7	CASSFGTSGTYEQYF	TGTGCCAGTAGTTTCGGGACTAGCGGGACCTACGAGCAGTACTTC
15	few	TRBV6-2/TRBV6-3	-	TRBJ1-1	CASSERQEMNTEAFF	TGTGCCAGCAGCGAAAGACAGGAGATGAACACTGAAGCTTTCTTT
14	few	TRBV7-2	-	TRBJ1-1	CASSPRGGNTEAFF	TGTGCCAGCAGCCCCCGGGGAGGTAACACTGAAGCTTTCTTT
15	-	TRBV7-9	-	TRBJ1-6	CASSLGQGRNSPLHF	TGTGCCAGCAGCTTAGGGCAGGGGCGCAATTCACCCCTCCACTTT
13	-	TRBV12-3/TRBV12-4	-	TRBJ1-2	CASSLTEIYGYTF	TGTGCCAGCAGTTTAACGGAGATTTATGGCTACACCTTC
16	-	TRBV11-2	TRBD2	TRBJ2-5	CASSLQRAGVQETQYF	TGTGCCAGCAGCTTACAACGAGCGGGAGTACAAGAGACCCAGTACTTC
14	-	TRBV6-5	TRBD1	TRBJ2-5	CASRKDRSSETQYF	TGTGCCAGCAGAAAGGACAGGAGCTCTGAGACCCAGTACTTC
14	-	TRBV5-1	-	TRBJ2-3	CASSLDSSTDTQYF	TGCGCCAGCAGCTTGGACTCAAGCACAGATACGCAGTATTTT